This T cell receptor (beta chain) came from a study of shared clonotypes between healthy human individuals. Study in general: CD8 memory received one plate per donor, CD8 naive two, CD4 memory three and CD4 naive three.

The table came from immunoSEQ multiplex PCR; TCRdb's copy has only in-frame clones and leaves some out. Here the sample spans around 240,000 clones, just over 65% being singletons. Trimming removed 3 bases from V and 7 bases from J; junction bases left unmatched: 8. CDR3 length: 14 amino acids. The germline gives CDR1 SNHLY, CDR2 FYNNEI. This receptor was taken from a man aged 25-45 years in good health. The sample comprised memory CD4+ T cells sorted from blood. Regarding subset: CD45RA-negative fraction. This chain connects TRBV2 to TRBJ2-5; TRBD2 matches 7 bases. For the CDR3, the DNA is TGTGCCAGCAGTGATTTAGGCTCTAGCGGGACCCAGTACTTC. Protein: CASSDLGSSGTQYF.